The present T cell receptor (beta chain) was sequenced within a study of molecular identifiers for immune sequencing clone quantification. Study-level points and caveats: In CMV-specific effectors, clones above 20 copies held over 99% of molecules; naive, under 1%. Highly expanded clone sizes could be underestimated through barcode sharing by identical TCR molecules.

On this clonotype itself: Its specificity is not known. This could be a read error, since a much larger clone is one nucleotide away.

TCRdb re-called the PCR reads through MiXCR, storing one row per CDR3 protein. The sample records tens of thousands of distinct CDR3 sequences, under 25% being singletons. CDR1 is MGHRA, CDR2 YSYEKL, per germline. The CDR3 contains 15 residues. Sorting isolated naive CD8 T cells as CD8+CD4-CCR7+CD45RA+ events. The sample taken for sequencing was naive CD8+ T cells from blood, with Jurkat cell RNA spiked in. The subset was: FACS-sorted CD8+CD4-CCR7+CD45RA+ naive T cells. The origin of this receptor is a human donor in good health. Some libraries in this study had Jurkat cell RNA spiked in. The V and J genes are TRBV4-1 and TRBJ2-7; maybe TRBD1 (5 bases). CDR3 sequence: CASSVTGSSSCEQYF. CDR3 DNA: TGCGCCAGCAGCGTCACAGGTTCGAGCTCCTGCGAGCAGTACTTC.